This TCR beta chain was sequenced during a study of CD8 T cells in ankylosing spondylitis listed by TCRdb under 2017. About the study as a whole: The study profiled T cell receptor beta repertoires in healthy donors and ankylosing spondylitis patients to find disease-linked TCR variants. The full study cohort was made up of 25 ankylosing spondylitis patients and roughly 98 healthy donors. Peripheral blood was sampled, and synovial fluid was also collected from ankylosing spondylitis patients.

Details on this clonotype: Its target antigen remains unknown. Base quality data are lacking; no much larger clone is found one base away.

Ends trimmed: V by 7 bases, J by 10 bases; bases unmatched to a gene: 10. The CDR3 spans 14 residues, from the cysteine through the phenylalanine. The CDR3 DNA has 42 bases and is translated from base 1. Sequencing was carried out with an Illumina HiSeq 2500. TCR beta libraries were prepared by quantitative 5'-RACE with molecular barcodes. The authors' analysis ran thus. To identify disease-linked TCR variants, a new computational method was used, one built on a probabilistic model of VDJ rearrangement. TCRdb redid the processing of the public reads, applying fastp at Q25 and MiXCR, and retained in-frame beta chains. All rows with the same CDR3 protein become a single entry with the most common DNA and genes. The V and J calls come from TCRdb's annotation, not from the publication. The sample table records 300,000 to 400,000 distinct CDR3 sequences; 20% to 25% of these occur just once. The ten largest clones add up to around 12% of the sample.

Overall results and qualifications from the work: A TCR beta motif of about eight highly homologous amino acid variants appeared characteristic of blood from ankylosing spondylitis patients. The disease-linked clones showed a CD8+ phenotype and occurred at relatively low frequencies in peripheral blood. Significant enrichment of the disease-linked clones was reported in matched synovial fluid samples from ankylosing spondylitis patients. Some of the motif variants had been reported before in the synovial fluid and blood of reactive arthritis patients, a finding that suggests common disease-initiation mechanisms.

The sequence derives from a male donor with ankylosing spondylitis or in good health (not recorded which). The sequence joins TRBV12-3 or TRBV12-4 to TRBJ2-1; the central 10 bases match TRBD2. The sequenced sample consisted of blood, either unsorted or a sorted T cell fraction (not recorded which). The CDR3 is CASKVAGGLSEQFF. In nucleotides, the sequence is TGTGCCAGCAAGGTAGCGGGGGGTCTATCGGAGCAGTTCTTC.